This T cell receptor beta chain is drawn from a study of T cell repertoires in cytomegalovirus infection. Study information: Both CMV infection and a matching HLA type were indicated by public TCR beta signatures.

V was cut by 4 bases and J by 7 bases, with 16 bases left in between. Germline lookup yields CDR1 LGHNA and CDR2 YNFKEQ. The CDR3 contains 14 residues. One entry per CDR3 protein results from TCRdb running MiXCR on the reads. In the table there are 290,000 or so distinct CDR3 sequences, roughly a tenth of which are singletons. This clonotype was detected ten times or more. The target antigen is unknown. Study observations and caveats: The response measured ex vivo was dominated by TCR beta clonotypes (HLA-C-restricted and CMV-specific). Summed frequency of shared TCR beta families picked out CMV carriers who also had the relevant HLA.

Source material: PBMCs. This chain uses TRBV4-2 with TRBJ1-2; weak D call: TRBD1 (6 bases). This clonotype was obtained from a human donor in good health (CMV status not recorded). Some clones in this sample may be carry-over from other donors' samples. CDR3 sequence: CASSRTGNWAGYTF. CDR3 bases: TGTGCCAGCAGCCGTACAGGGAACTGGGCTGGCTACACCTTC.